This T cell receptor beta chain was identified in a study of shared clonotypes between healthy human individuals. Study-wide context: Per donor, three plates held CD4 naive cells, three held CD4 memory, two held CD8 naive and one held CD8 memory. Study findings and constraints: Sequencing depth was predicted to influence how clonotypes are shared among donors. Naive subsets, compared against memory subsets, generally had larger estimated richness values. Relative to clonotypes present in all four donors, those not shared had lower generation probabilities.

In regard to this clone: The antigen remains unidentified. Sequence at one end of the junction differs from germline and may be a read error.

The CDR3 totals 14 residues. CDR1 is SGHVS, CDR2 FQNEAQ, per germline. Sequenced by immunoSEQ multiplex PCR; TCRdb stores in-frame clones only, minus some. The table lists under 1 million clones, almost 95% of them singletons. Only CD45RO-negative cells positively selected for CCR7 counted as naive CD8 cells, so terminally differentiated effector memory CD45RA+ cells were excluded. This receptor was taken from a man aged 25-45 years in good health. The specimen was naive CD8+ T cells sorted from blood. This sequence joins TRBV7-8 and TRBJ2-1, with a tentative D call TRBD2 (6 bases). The CDR3 loop reads CASSLAFNYNEQFF. The CDR3 DNA is TGTGCCAGCAGCCTAGCGTTCAACTACAATGAGCAGTTCTTC.